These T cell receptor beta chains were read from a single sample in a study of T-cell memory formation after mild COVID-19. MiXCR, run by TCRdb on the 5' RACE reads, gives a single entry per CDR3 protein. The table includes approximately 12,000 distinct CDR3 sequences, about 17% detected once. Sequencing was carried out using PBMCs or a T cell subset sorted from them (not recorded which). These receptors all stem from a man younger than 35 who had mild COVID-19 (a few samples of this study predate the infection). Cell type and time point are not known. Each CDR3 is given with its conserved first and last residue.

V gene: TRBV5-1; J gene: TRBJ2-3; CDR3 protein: CASSLGQGPDTQYF
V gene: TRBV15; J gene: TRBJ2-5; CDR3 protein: CATSRDRGWEETQYF
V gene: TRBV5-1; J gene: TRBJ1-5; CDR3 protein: CASSLQGNQPQHF
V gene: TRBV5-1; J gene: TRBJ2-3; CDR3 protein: CASSLVASGTDTQYF
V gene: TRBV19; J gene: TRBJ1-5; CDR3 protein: CASSIVETGGRQPQHF
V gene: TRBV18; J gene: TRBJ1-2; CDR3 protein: CASSPSGKGSDYGYTF
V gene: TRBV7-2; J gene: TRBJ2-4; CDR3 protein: CASSLEGPIKRGKTKNIQYF
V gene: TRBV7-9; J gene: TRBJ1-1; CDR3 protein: CASSRYRGNAEAFF
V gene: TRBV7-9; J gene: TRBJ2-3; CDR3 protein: CAGQGDRDTQYF
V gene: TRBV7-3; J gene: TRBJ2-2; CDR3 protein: CASSFSARATGELFF
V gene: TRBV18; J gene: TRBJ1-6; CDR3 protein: CASSPTIGYRNSPLHF
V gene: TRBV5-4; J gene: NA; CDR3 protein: CASSARSGDYEQYF
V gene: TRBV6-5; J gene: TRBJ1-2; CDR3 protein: CASSYPGRGIGYTF
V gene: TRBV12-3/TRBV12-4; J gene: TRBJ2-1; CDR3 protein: CASSRSMLAGDEQFF
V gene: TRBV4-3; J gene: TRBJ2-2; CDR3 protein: CASSQDRGQGFLGELFF
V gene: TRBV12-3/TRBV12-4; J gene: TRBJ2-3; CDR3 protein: CASSFGGAIDTQYF
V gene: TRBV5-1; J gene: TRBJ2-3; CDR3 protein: CASSLVGVFGGDTDTQYF
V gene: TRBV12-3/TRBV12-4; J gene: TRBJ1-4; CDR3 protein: CASTNRRGGEEKLFF
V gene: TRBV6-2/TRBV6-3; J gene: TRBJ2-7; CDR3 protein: CASSYRDNYEQYF
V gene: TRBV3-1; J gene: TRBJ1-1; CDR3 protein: CASSLRGGEAFF
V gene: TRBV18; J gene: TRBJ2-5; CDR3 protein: CASSPDRGPHGTQYF
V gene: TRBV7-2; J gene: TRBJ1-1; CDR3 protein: CASSVRGQGAWNTEAFF
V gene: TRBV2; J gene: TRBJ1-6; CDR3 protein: CASSDRNEAISPLHF
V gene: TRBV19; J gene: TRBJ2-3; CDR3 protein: CASSMVSGDEHTQYF
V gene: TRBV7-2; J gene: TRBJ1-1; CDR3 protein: CASSLAPSTEAFF
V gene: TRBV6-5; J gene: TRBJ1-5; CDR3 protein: CASSYSWNQPQHF
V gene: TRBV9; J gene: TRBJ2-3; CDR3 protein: CASSVAGGGAGDTQYF
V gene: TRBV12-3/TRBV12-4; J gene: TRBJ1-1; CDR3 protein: CASSLSYTEAFF
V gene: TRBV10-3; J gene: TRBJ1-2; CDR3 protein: CAISERYGPFYGYTF
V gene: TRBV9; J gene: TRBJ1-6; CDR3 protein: CASSVVDTADSYNSPLHF
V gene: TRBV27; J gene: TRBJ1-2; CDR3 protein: CASSPSYNYGYTF
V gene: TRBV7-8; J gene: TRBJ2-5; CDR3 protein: CASSLQMPGSGTQYF
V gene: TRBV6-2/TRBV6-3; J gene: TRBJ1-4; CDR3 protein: CASSPTPGTDEKLFF
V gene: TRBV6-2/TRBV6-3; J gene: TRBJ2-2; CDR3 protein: CASSSITGELFF
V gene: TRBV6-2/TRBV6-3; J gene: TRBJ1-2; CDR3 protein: CASSYWQGQGYTF
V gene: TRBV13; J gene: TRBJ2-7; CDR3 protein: CASSPGTESYEQYF
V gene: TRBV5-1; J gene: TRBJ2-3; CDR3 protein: CASSLGLAPDTQYF
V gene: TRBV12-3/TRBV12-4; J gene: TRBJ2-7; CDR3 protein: CASSFRVRTTYEQYF
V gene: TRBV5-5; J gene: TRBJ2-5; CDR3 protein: CASSRTGGKQETQYF
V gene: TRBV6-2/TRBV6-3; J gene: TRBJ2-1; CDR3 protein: CASSSLTGTSGSTRQFF
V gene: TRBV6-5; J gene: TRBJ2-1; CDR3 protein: CASSYRASGGARQFF
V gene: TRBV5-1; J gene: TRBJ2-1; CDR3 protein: CASSLDWVVHEQFF
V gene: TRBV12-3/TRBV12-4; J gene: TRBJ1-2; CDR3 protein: CASSLGILGGYTF
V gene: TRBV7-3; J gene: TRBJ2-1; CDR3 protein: CASSLYPGVQFF
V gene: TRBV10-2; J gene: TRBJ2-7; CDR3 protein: CASMTGHSYEQYF
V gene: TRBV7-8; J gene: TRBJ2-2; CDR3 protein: CASSPRLAPTGELFF
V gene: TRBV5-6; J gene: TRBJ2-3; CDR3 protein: CASSSTSWYADTQYF